This TCR beta chain was retrieved from a study of human T cells and chemical hapten exposure. Turning to the study itself: Sensitization involved placing 2% DPC onto a 2 cm by 2 cm region of upper inner arm skin. Patients, mostly women, had alopecia areata, alopecia totalis or alopecia universalis. Study findings and constraints: Alopecia in all donors means immunity may differ from healthy individuals.

Unique molecular identifiers were affixed to discrete cDNA molecules within the library. Via MiXCR, TCRdb re-called the RACE reads, giving one row per CDR3 protein. The sample has roughly 380,000 distinct CDR3 sequences; roughly 5% are singletons. The time point here: pre-sensitization, week 0. Sample treatment: therapeutic diphenylcyclopropenone sensitization with weekly scalp DPC. Worth noting for this clonotype: Its antigen remains unidentified.

Germline V gives CDR1 LGHNT, CDR2 FRNRAP. CDR3 length: 15 amino acids. With 5 bases clipped from V and 2 bases from J, the junction kept 6 bases outside the gene matches. The source of this sequence is a woman in her 50s with alopecia areata. Some clones in this sample may be carry-over from other donors' samples. The gene calls are TRBV12-5 and TRBJ1-2, with 9 bases aligning to TRBD1. The starting material was whole blood, obtained in connection with sensitization to the hapten diphenylcyclopropenone (DPC). The CDR3 DNA reads as TGTGCTAGTGGTATCGGGACAGGGTGGAACTATGGCTACACCTTC. Translating gives CASGIGTGWNYGYTF.